The rows below give T cell receptor beta chains drawn from one sample of a study of blood T cell repertoires in COVID-19. Sequencing used immunoSEQ multiplex PCR; TCRdb keeps in-frame clones, though not all of them. This table has 300,000 to 450,000 clones, 88% appearing once. The sample was PBMCs or T cells enriched from blood (not recorded which). The receptors were gathered from a woman in her late teens or twenties who had recovered from COVID-19. Each CDR3 is given with its conserved first and last residue. A D gene is named only where the DNA matches it firmly. A clone size is listed for some rows: how often the clone was seen (once, few, many), or a class if it is expanded.

cdr3_length j_call v_call d_call clone_size cdr3_nt cdr3_aa
14 TRBJ1-2 TRBV6-5 TRBD1 - TGTGCCAGCAGTCGGACAGGGATTGGGTATGGCTACACCTTC CASSRTGIGYGYTF
14 TRBJ2-7 TRBV9 - - TGTGCCAGCAGCGCGCGGACAGAGCCCTACGAGCAGTACTTC CASSARTEPYEQYF
14 TRBJ2-7 TRBV6-5 TRBD1 - TGTGCCAGCAGTTACCTCGGGACAGGCTACGAGCAGTACTTC CASSYLGTGYEQYF
14 TRBJ1-4 TRBV20-1 - once TGCAGTGCTAGTCGAGGAAACCTTAATGAAAAACTGTTTTTT CSASRGNLNEKLFF
18 TRBJ2-3 TRBV19 TRBD1 - TGTGCCAGTAGTATAGGCGGGCCAAGGACAGGGAGCACAGATACGCAGTATTTT CASSIGGPRTGSTDTQYF
13 TRBJ2-2 TRBV10-3 - - TGTGCCGCATCCTTGGACGGGATCGGGGAGCTGTTTTTT CAASLDGIGELFF
15 TRBJ2-3 TRBV19 TRBD2 - TGTGCCAGTAGTAAAGCGGGGGCCCTCACAGATACGCAGTATTTT CASSKAGALTDTQYF
14 TRBJ1-5 TRBV7-9 TRBD1 - TGTGCCAGCAGCAATGGACAGGGCGGGGGGCCCCAGCATTTT CASSNGQGGGPQHF
14 TRBJ2-7 TRBV11-2 TRBD2 - TGTGCCAGCAGCTCGGGACTAGCGGGGCACGAGCAGTACTTC CASSSGLAGHEQYF
17 TRBJ2-2 TRBV4-1 TRBD2 - TGCGCCAGCAGCCAGGGACTTAGCGGGGGGAACACCGGGGAGCTGTTTTTT CASSQGLSGGNTGELFF
15 TRBJ1-2 TRBV5-1 - - TGCGCCAGCAGCTTGGGGGCAGAACTCTCCTATGGCTACACCTTC CASSLGAELSYGYTF
18 TRBJ2-1 TRBV28 TRBD2 few TGTGCCAGCACCCAATCTTTGGGGGGGGATAGCTCCTACAATGAGCAGTTCTTC CASTQSLGGDSSYNEQFF
17 TRBJ1-4 TRBV5-1 - once TGCGCCAGCAGCTTCGGGTCCGCTTTTGCAACTAATGAAAAACTGTTTTTT CASSFGSAFATNEKLFF
13 TRBJ1-3 TRBV6-5 - - TGTGCCAGCAGCACAGGGTCTGGAAACACCATATATTTT CASSTGSGNTIYF
13 TRBJ2-7 TRBV7-9 TRBD2 - TGTGCCAGCAGCTTCAGCGGGGGATACGAGCAGTACTTC CASSFSGGYEQYF
15 TRBJ1-4 TRBV5-4 - - TGTGCCAGCAGCACCTCAGGGTACCCTAATGAAAAACTGTTTTTT CASSTSGYPNEKLFF
13 TRBJ1-1 TRBV10-3 - - TGTGCCATCTCTTCGTCGCAGGGGACTGAAGCTTTCTTT CAISSSQGTEAFF
16 TRBJ2-5 TRBV5-6 TRBD2 - TGTGCCAGCAGCCTCACGGCTAGCGGGGGGTCCGAGACCCAGTACTTC CASSLTASGGSETQYF
16 TRBJ1-3 TRBV25-1 TRBD1 - TGTGCCAGCGCGCCTACAGGGGTGAACTCTGGAAACACCATATATTTT CASAPTGVNSGNTIYF
13 TRBJ1-1 TRBV5-1 TRBD1 - TGCGCCAGCAGAGCGGACAGGGAAACTGAAGCTTTCTTT CASRADRETEAFF
16 TRBJ1-4 TRBV27 - - TGTGCCAGCACCAGAATCCCACTAGCAACTAATGAAAAACTGTTTTTT CASTRIPLATNEKLFF
13 TRBJ1-2 TRBV18 TRBD1 - TGTGCCAGCTCAGGACCTACAGGGGGAGGCTACACCTTC CASSGPTGGGYTF
16 TRBJ1-2 TRBV9 TRBD1 - TGTGCCAGCAGCCCCCACCAGGGGGGCGGGTTGGGAGGCTACACCTTC CASSPHQGGGLGGYTF
14 TRBJ2-7 TRBV11-2 TRBD1 - TGTGCCAGCAGCTCGACAGGGGGCCACTACGAGCAGTACTTC CASSSTGGHYEQYF
15 TRBJ1-6 TRBV3-1/TRBV3-2 TRBD1 - TGTGCCAGCAGTCAGGGGGCATCCTATAATTCACCCCTCCACTTT CASSQGASYNSPLHF
12 TRBJ2-4 TRBV3-1/TRBV3-2 - once TGTGCCAGCAGCCAAGATAATACATACCGGTACTTC CASSQDNTYRYF
14 TRBJ2-7 TRBV5-1 TRBD1 - TGCGCCAGCAGCTTAGGGACAGGGGAACACGAGCAGTACTTC CASSLGTGEHEQYF
16 TRBJ2-3 TRBV5-5 - once TGTGCCAGCAGGGCGAGCGGGTCCCCCTACACAGATACGCAGTATTTT CASRASGSPYTDTQYF
18 TRBJ1-5 TRBV21-1 - - TGTGCCAGCACCGAACCGGGGGGCAGGCATTATAGCAATCAGCCCCAGCATTTT CASTEPGGRHYSNQPQHF